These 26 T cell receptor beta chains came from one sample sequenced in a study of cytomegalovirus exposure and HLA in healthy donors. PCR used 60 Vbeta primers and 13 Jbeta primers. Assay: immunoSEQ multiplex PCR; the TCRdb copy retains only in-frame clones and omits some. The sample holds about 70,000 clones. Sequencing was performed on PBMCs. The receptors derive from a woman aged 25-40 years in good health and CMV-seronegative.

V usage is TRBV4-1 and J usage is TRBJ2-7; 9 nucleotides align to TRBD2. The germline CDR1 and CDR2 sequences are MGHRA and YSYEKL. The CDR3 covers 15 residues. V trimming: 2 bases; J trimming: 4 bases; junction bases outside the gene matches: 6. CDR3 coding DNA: TGCGCCAGCAGCCAAAATAGCGGGAGTGCTTACGAGCAGTACTTC. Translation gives CASSQNSGSAYEQYF.

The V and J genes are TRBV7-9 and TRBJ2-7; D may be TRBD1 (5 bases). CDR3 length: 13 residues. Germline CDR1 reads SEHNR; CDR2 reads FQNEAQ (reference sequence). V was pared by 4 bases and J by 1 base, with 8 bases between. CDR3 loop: CASSSDTSYEQYF. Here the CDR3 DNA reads TGTGCCAGCAGCTCGGACACGTCCTACGAGCAGTACTTC.

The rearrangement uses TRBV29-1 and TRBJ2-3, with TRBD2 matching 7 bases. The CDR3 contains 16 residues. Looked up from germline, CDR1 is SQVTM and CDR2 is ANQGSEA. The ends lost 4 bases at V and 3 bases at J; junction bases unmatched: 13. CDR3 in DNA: TGCAGCGTTGTAGTGGCGGGAGATAAGGTTACAGATACGCAGTATTTT. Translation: CSVVVAGDKVTDTQYF.

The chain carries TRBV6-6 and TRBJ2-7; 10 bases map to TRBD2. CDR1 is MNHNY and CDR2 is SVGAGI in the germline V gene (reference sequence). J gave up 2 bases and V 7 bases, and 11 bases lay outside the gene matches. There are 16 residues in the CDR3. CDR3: CASTTHRTSGTYEQYF. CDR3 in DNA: TGTGCCAGCACCACCCACCGGACTAGCGGTACCTACGAGCAGTACTTC.

CDR3 loop: CASSLSASSYNEQFF. CDR3 DNA: TGTGCCAGCAGTTTGAGTGCGAGCTCCTACAATGAGCAGTTCTTC. The chain employs TRBV27 and TRBJ2-1; no definite D call. V lost 3 bases and J 0 bases, leaving 9 bases between the germline ends. This CDR3 has 15 residues. CDR1 is MNHEY, CDR2 SMNVEV, per germline (reference sequence).

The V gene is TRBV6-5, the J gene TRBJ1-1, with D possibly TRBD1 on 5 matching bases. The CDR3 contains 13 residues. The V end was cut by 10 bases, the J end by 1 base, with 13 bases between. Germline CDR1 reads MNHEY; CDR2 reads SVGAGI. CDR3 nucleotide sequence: TGTGCCACCCTGACAGCTCAGAACACTGAAGCTTTCTTT. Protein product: CATLTAQNTEAFF.

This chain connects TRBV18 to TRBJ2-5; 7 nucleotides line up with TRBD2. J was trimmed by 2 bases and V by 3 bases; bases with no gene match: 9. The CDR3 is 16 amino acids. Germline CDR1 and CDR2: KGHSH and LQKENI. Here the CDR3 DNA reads TGTGCCAGCTCACCCATTACGGGAGGCCAACAAGAGACCCAGTACTTC. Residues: CASSPITGGQQETQYF.

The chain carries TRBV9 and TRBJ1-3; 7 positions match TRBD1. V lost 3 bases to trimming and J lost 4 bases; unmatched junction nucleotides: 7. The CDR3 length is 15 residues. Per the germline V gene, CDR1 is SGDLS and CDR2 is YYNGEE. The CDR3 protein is CASSASDRRGNTIYF. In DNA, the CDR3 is TGTGCCAGCAGCGCCTCGGACAGGAGGGGAAACACCATATATTTT.

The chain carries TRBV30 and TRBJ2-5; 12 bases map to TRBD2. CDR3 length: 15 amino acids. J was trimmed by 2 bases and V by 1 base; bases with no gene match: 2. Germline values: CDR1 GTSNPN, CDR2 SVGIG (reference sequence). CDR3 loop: CAWSGGLAGQETQYF. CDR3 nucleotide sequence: TGTGCCTGGAGTGGGGGACTAGCGGGTCAAGAGACCCAGTACTTC.

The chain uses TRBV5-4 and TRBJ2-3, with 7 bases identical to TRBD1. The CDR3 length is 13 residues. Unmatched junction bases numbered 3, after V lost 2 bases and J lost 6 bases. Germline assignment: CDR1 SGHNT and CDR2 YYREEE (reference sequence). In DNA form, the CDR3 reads TGTGCCAGCAGCTTTAACAGGGGTGATACGCAGTATTTT. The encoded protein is CASSFNRGDTQYF. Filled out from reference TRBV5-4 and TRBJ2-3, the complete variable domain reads ETGVTQSPTHLIKTRGQQVTLRCSSQSGHNTVSWYQQALGQGPQFIFQYYREEENGRGNFPPRFSGLQFPNYSSELNVNALELDDSALYLCASSFNRGDTQYFGPGTRLTVL.

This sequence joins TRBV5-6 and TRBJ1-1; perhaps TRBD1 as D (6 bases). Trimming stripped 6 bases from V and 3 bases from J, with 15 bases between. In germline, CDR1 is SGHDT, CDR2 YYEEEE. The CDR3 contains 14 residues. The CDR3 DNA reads TGTGCCAGCACAACCAGGGGCCGGGACACTGAAGCTTTCTTT. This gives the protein CASTTRGRDTEAFF.

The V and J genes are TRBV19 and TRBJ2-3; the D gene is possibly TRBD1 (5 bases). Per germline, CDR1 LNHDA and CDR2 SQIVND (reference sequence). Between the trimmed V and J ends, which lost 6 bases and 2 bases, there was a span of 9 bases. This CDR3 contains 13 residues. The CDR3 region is CASSPGFTDTQYF. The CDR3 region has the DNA TGTGCCAGTAGCCCAGGGTTCACAGATACGCAGTATTTT.

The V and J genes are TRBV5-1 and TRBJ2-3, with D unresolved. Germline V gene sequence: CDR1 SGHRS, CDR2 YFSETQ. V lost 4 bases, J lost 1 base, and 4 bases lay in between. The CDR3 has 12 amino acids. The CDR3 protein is CASSPGTDTQYF. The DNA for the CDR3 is TGCGCCAGCAGCCCCGGCACAGATACGCAGTATTTT. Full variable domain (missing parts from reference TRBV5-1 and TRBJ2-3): KAGVTQTPRYLIKTRGQQVTLSCSPISGHRSVSWYQQTPGQGLQFLFEYFSETQRNKGNFPGRFSGRQFSNSRSEMNVSTLELGDSALYLCASSPGTDTQYFGPGTRLTVL.

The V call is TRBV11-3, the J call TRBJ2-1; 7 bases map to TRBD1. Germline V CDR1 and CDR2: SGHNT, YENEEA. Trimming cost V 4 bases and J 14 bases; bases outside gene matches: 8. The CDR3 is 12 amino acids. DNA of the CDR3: TGTGCCAGCAGCTCCTACAGGGGTCTCAAGTTCTTC. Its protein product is CASSSYRGLKFF.

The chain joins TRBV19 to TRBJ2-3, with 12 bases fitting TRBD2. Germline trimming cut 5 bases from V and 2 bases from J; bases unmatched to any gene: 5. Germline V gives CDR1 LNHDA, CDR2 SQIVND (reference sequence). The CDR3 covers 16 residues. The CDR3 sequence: CASSSGLAGTTDTQYF. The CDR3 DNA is TGTGCCAGTAGTTCCGGACTAGCGGGGACCACAGATACGCAGTATTTT.

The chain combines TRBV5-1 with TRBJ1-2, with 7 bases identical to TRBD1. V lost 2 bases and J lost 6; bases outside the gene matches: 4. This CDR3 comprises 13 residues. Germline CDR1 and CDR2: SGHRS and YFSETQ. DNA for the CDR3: TGCGCCAGCAGCTTAGGGGGCCCTGATGGCTACACCTTC. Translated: CASSLGGPDGYTF.

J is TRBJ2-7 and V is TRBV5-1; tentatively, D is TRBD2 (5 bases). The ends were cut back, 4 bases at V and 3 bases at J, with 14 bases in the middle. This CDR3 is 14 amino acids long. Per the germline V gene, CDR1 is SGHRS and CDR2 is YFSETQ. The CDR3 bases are TGCGCCAGCAGCGGAACGGGGTTCGGCTACGAGCAGTACTTC. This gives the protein CASSGTGFGYEQYF. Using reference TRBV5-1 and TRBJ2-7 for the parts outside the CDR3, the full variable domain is KAGVTQTPRYLIKTRGQQVTLSCSPISGHRSVSWYQQTPGQGLQFLFEYFSETQRNKGNFPGRFSGRQFSNSRSEMNVSTLELGDSALYLCASSGTGFGYEQYFGPGTRLTVT.

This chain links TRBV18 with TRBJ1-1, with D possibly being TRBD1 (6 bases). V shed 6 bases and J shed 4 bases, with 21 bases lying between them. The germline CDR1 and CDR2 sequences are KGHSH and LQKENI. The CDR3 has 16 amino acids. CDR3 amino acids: CASSQARAGASTEAFF. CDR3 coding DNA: TGTGCCAGCTCCCAAGCAAGAGCAGGGGCCAGCACTGAAGCTTTCTTT.

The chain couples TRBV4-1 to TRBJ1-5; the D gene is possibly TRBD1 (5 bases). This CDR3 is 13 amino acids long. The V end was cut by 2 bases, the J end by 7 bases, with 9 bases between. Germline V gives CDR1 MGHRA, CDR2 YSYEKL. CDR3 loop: CASSQQGGQPQHF. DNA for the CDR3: TGCGCCAGCAGCCAACAGGGTGGGCAGCCCCAGCATTTT.

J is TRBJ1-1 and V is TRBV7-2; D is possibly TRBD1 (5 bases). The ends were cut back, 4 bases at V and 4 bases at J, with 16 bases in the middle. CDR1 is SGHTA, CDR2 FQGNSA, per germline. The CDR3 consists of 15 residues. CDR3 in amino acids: CASSSPQGMGTEAFF. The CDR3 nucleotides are TGTGCCAGCAGCTCCCCCCAGGGCATGGGCACTGAAGCTTTCTTT.

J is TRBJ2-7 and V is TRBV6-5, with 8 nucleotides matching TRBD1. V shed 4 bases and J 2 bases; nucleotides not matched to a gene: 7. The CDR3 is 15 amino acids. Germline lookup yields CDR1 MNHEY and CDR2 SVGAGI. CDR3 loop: CASSLYRGAAYEQYF. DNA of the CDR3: TGTGCCAGCAGTTTATACAGGGGGGCGGCCTACGAGCAGTACTTC.

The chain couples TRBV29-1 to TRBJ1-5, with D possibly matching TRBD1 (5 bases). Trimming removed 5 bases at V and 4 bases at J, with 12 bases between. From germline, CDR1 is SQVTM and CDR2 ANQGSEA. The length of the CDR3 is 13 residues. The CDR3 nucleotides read TGCAGCGTTAGGATCCAGGGAAATCAGCCCCAGCATTTT. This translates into CSVRIQGNQPQHF.

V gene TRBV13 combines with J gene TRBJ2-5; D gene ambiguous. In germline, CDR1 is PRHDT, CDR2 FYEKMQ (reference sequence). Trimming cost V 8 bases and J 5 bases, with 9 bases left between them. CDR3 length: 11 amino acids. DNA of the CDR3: TGTGCCAGCGCGAAGGAGGAGACCCAGTACTTC. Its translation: CASAKEETQYF.

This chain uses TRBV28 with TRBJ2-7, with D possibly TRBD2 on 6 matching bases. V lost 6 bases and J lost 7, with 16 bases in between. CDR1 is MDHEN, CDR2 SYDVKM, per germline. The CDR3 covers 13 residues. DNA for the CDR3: TGTGCCAGCAGCTACCGGGACGCGGGGGAGCAGTACTTC. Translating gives CASSYRDAGEQYF.

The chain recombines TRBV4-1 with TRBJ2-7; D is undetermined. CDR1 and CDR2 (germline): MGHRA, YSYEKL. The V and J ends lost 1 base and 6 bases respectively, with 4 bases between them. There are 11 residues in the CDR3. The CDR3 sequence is CASSQGVEQYF. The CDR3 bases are TGCGCCAGCAGCCAAGGCGTCGAGCAGTACTTC.

In DNA form, the CDR3 reads TGTGCCAGCAGTTATAAACAGTTTGCCTACGAGCAGTACTTC. Residues: CASSYKQFAYEQYF. V is TRBV6-5 and J is TRBJ2-7; D unresolved. Looked up from germline, CDR1 is MNHEY and CDR2 is SVGAGI. This CDR3 spans 14 amino acids. V was cut by 3 bases and J by 2 bases, with 11 bases left in between.